Given below is one T cell receptor beta chain in context. The clone's antigen remains unknown. Per-nucleotide qualities are absent, and no much larger clonotype sits a single base away. The receptor library was made with the immunoSEQ multiplex PCR assay. DNA from the CD4+ T cells that had been cultured and isolated underwent TCR beta CDR3 sequencing. The original methods were these. Non-productive TCR sequences were removed, reads were trimmed to the CDR3 region, and CDR3s of at least 7 amino acids were retained. Antigen-specific clonotypes were identified using the MANAFEST web app by comparison of expansion in peptide wells against reference cultures. For clones to be considered positive, expansion at FDR<0.05 versus reference and all other wells, an odds ratio above 5, and a frequency above 0.1% in two replicate wells were required. Clonotypes significantly expanded in SARS-CoV-2 spike wells and in at least one common cold coronavirus spike condition were defined as cross-reactive. Using the stringdist R package, CDR3 similarity was measured by Levenshtein distance, and unrooted trees were constructed with ape in R 3.6.1. The source is immuneACCESS, and TCRdb retained only in-frame sequences with V and J called. Part of the clones is not carried over; for the studies checked, unresolved V genes explain less than half of this, and the remainder is unexplained. V, J and clone size are those of that table, while D and trimming were read from the DNA. This sample is represented by some 59,000 clones; approximately 79% of them were singletons. The biggest ten clones account for about 2.2% of the sample.

The CDR3 numbers 12 residues from cysteine through phenylalanine. Of all the DNA, just the CDR3 is kept, 36 bases in frame from base 1. For CDR1 and CDR2, the germline V gene lists ENHRY and SYGVKD. The germline ends are 6 bases apart after V is trimmed by 4 bases and J by 3 bases. This sample is drawn from a study of vaccination effects on CD4 cells after COVID-19 (dated by TCRdb to between 2021 and 2024). Describing the broader study: Participants received two doses of either the BNT162b2 or the mRNA-1273 mRNA SARS-CoV-2 vaccine. In both COVID-19 convalescent patients and infection-naive vaccine recipients, the study compared SARS-CoV-2 spike-specific CD4+ TCR repertoires from before mRNA vaccination with those from after it. The full study included 10 to 11 COVID-19 convalescent patients and a few SARS-CoV-2-naive healthy vaccine recipients. Cultures from other donors in the study were sequenced using the Oncomine TCR Beta short-read assay on an Illumina iSeq 100.

Study-level results and caveats: In healthy vaccine recipients, vaccine-induced clones were almost all SARS-CoV-2 mono-reactive, with only 1 of 255 cross-reactive with common cold coronaviruses. Only a small number of convalescent patients were included, and no early post-infection timepoints were available, which limited the study. Both infection-induced and vaccine-induced clones contracted markedly at late post-vaccination timepoints, which is consistent with waning T cell responses.

To identify antigen-specific CD4+ T cell clonotypes by their expansion, the ViraFEST assay first stimulated PBMC with viral peptide pools and then applied TCR sequencing. After around eleven days of culture, CD4+ T cells were isolated with the EasySep CD4+ T cell isolation kit. Negative nucleocapsid antibody results before and after vaccination confirmed that the healthy vaccine recipients had no prior SARS-CoV-2 infection. Approximately 2 million PBMC per well were cultured in IMDM with around 5.3% human AB serum, around 10 IU/ml IL-2 and gentamicin, plus 10 ug/ml peptides. Half of the culture medium was replaced with fresh IL-2-containing medium on days 3 and 7. Each peptide stimulation condition was cultured in triplicate wells unless otherwise noted. PBMC were separated from whole blood using Ficoll-Paque Plus gradient centrifugation and were then either cryopreserved at -140C or used fresh. The overlapping peptide pools covered the spike proteins of SARS-CoV-2 as well as those of the common cold coronaviruses HCoV-NL63, HCoV-OC43 and HCoV-229E. Genomic DNA was extracted from cultured CD4+ T cells with the QIAamp micro DNA kit.

The sequence was collected from a human donor who received a COVID-19 vaccine. The chain is encoded by TRBV10-3 joined to TRBJ1-1; TRBD1 is possibly the D segment (5 matching bases). The specimen was CD4+ T cells from PBMCs cultured with HCoV-229E spike peptides, collected before COVID-19 vaccination. Explained via the paper, the cell subset or site label denotes: HCoV-229E spike overlapping peptide pool stimulation. The CDR3 reads as follows: CAISGGYTEAFF. The DNA sequence is TGTGCCATCAGTGGGGGGTACACTGAAGCTTTCTTT.